The sequence of this T cell receptor (beta chain) was determined in a study of blood T cell repertoires in COVID-19. Assay used: immunoSEQ multiplex PCR; TCRdb lists only in-frame clones, some missing. The sample comprises approximately 65,000 clones, 80% to 90% of which are singletons, and 4.7% rests with the top ten. Germline V gene data show CDR1 as LNHDA and CDR2 as SQIVND (reference sequence). The CDR3 loop spans 17 amino acids. V lost 6 bases and J lost 3, with 23 bases in between. This sequence joins TRBV19 and TRBJ1-1; D remains unclear. The source of this sequence is a human donor in a cohort sampled during active COVID-19. Sequenced: peripheral blood. CDR3 amino acids: CASSLGAGRGVHTEAFF. CDR3 sequence (DNA): TGTGCCAGTAGCCTCGGCGCGGGCCGTGGAGTGCACACTGAAGCTTTCTTT.